Presented here are 21 T cell receptor beta chains from one specimen sequenced in a study of cytomegalovirus exposure and HLA in healthy donors (dated by TCRdb to the late 2010s). The method behind the library was the immunoSEQ multiplex PCR assay. For the multiplex PCR, a mixture combining 60 forward primers for TCR Vbeta segments and 13 reverse primers for TCR Jbeta segments was used. TCRdb mirrors the immuneACCESS table, restricted to in-frame sequences. Some clones are absent from its copies; in checked studies, under half trace to an unresolved V gene, and the reason for the others is unknown. In this sample the table shows 150,000 to 200,000 clones, 55% to 70% of which occur a single time. The ten largest clones capture about 2.9% of the sample. The sample taken for sequencing was PBMCs. These receptors were taken from a woman between 40 and 55 years old in good health and CMV-seropositive.

V usage is TRBV29-1 and J usage is TRBJ2-5, with a weak D call TRBD1 (5 bases). The DNA end lines up better with TRBJ2-7; the J call may be wrong. CDR1 is SQVTM and CDR2 is ANQGSEA in the germline V gene. The length of the CDR3 is 11 residues. CDR3 region: CSVERQSEQYF. CDR3 bases: TGCAGCGTCGAACGACAGAGCGAGCAGTACTTC.

The chain combines TRBV7-2 with TRBJ2-3; D unclear. Germline V gives CDR1 SGHTA, CDR2 FQGNSA. V lost 2 bases, J lost 7 bases, and 7 bases lay in between. CDR3 length: 12 residues. The CDR3 loop reads CASSLSAHTQYF. The CDR3 nucleotides are TGTGCCAGCAGCTTAAGTGCGCATACGCAGTATTTT.

The V call is TRBV6-1, the J call TRBJ2-7; TRBD1 aligns across 7 bases. The CDR3 spans 15 residues. V was pared by 1 base and J by 5 bases, with 8 bases of the junction left unmatched. CDR1 MNHNS and CDR2 SASEGT come from the germline V gene. CDR3 bases: TGTGCCAGCAGTGAAGTAAAAGGGGGCAGGAACGAGCAGTACTTC. Its protein is CASSEVKGGRNEQYF.

The rearrangement joins TRBV15 to TRBJ1-1; TRBD1 aligns across 7 bases. This CDR3 spans 16 amino acids. Germline lookup yields CDR1 LNHNV and CDR2 YYDKDF (reference sequence). V lost 2 bases and J lost 1; bases outside the gene matches: 7. CDR3 DNA: TGTGCCACCAGCAGAAACCTGGGACAGCCGAACACTGAAGCTTTCTTT. Amino acids: CATSRNLGQPNTEAFF.

The chain joins TRBV6-5 to TRBJ1-2; 11 bases are shared with TRBD1. The germline gives CDR1 MNHEY, CDR2 SVGAGI. The CDR3 has 15 residues. Trimming took 2 bases from V and 7 from J; bases not matched to a gene: 6. The CDR3: CASSYQGQGVGGYTF. The CDR3 DNA is TGTGCCAGCAGTTACCAGGGACAGGGGGTTGGTGGCTACACCTTC.

The V gene is TRBV15, the J gene TRBJ1-5; D might be TRBD1 (5 bases). Deletions cut 5 bases from V and 3 bases from J, with 20 bases between. The CDR3 extends over 17 amino acids. Germline assignment: CDR1 LNHNV and CDR2 YYDKDF (reference sequence). The CDR3 sequence: CATSAQRWRGDNQPQHF. The CDR3 bases are TGTGCCACCAGCGCCCAGAGGTGGCGGGGGGACAATCAGCCCCAGCATTTT. Supplemented by reference TRBV15 and TRBJ1-5, the full variable domain reads DAMVIQNPRYQVTQFGKPVTLSCSQTLNHNVMYWYQQKSSQAPKLLFHYYDKDFNNEADTPDNFQSRRPNTSFCFLDIRSPGLGDTAMYLCATSAQRWRGDNQPQHFGDGTRLSIL.

The V gene is TRBV4-2, the J gene TRBJ2-2; 7 bases align to TRBD1. Germline-derived CDR1 and CDR2 are LGHNA and YNFKEQ. V lost 3 bases and J lost 5; bases outside the gene matches: 9. The CDR3 runs 16 residues. The CDR3, as DNA: TGTGCCAGCAGCCAGTACGGGACAGCAGCAACCGGGGAGCTGTTTTTT. Amino acids: CASSQYGTAATGELFF.

The chain joins TRBV28 to TRBJ1-5, with TRBD1 matching over 9 bases. V was pared by 2 bases and J by 3 bases, with 2 bases of the junction left unmatched. The CDR3 runs 15 residues. From germline, CDR1 is MDHEN and CDR2 SYDVKM. CDR3 coding DNA: TGTGCCAGCAGTTTAGGGGACAGGGTCAATCAGCCCCAGCATTTT. Translating it yields CASSLGDRVNQPQHF.

This clone was seen a handful of times. The chain has TRBV4-1 and TRBJ2-5; 7 nucleotides line up with TRBD1. With 3 bases clipped from V and 5 bases from J, the junction kept 6 bases outside the gene matches. The CDR3 is 14 residues long. Germline CDR1 is MGHRA and CDR2 is YSYEKL. The CDR3 region is CASSQTGSRETQYF. CDR3 DNA sequence: TGCGCCAGCAGCCAGACAGGGTCAAGGGAGACCCAGTACTTC.

This chain's CDR3 is CATSRAPATGGIYEQYF. The CDR3 DNA reads TGTGCCACCAGCAGAGCTCCTGCGACAGGAGGTATCTACGAGCAGTACTTC. V gene TRBV15 combines with J gene TRBJ2-7; a possible D gene is TRBD1 (6 bases). This CDR3 contains 17 residues. The V gene's germline CDR1 is LNHNV and CDR2 YYDKDF (reference sequence). V was cut by 1 base and J by 3 bases, with 19 bases left in between.

V is TRBV15 and J is TRBJ1-5; D gene unclear. Germline CDR1 LNHNV, CDR2 YYDKDF (reference sequence). The V end was cut by 8 bases, the J end by 6 bases, with 20 bases between. CDR3 length: 15 residues. The CDR3 DNA is TGTGCCACCGGTTCTGGAGCTACGCCTTCTCAGCCCCAGCATTTT. This translates into CATGSGATPSQPQHF.

J is TRBJ2-2 and V is TRBV19; no clear D. The CDR3 length is 16 residues. V was clipped by 4 bases and J by 1 base, with 13 bases between them. CDR1 is LNHDA and CDR2 is SQIVND in the germline V gene (reference sequence). In DNA form, the CDR3 reads TGTGCCAGTAGTACCGAACATCTTGGGAACACCGGGGAGCTGTTTTTT. This encodes CASSTEHLGNTGELFF.

The CDR3 sequence is CASTPDRGTDTQYF. The CDR3 bases are TGTGCCAGCACCCCGGACAGGGGTACTGATACGCAGTATTTT. The chain combines TRBV7-9 with TRBJ2-3, with 9 bases lining up with TRBD1. V shed 7 bases, J shed 6 bases, and the junction held 8 bases outside the gene matches. The CDR3 extends over 14 amino acids. The germline V gene encodes CDR1 SEHNR and CDR2 FQNEAQ (reference sequence).

The CDR3 loop is CASSQHSRRGEKLFF. The CDR3 region has the DNA TGCGCCAGCAGCCAACACAGCCGGCGGGGTGAAAAACTGTTTTTT. The chain joins TRBV4-1 to TRBJ1-4; D is unclear. The CDR3 contains 15 residues. Germline V gene lookup returns CDR1 MGHRA and CDR2 YSYEKL. Trimming left V 2 bases short and J 7 bases short, with 14 bases between.

The chain carries TRBV2 and TRBJ1-5; D gene unclear. The CDR3 is 13 residues long. Germline CDR1 reads SNHLY; CDR2 reads FYNNEI. V lost 6 bases and J lost 3, with 9 bases in between. CDR3 residues: CASRVRDNQPQHF. The CDR3 nucleotides are TGTGCCAGCAGGGTCCGGGACAATCAGCCCCAGCATTTT.

This clone was recorded once. The V and J genes are TRBV18 and TRBJ2-1, with 11 bases identical to TRBD2. This CDR3 spans 14 amino acids. Trimming removed 5 bases from V and 7 bases from J; junction bases left unmatched: 4. The germline V gene has CDR1 KGHSH and CDR2 LQKENI. The CDR3 nucleotides read TGTGCCAGCTCAAAGGGACTAGCGGTTAATGAGCAGTTCTTC. Amino acids: CASSKGLAVNEQFF. The full variable domain, in which reference TRBV18 and TRBJ2-1 provide the parts outside the CDR3, is NAGVMQNPRHLVRRRGQEARLRCSPMKGHSHVYWYRQLPEEGLKFMVYLQKENIIDESGMPKERFSAEFPKEGPSILRIQQVVRGDSAAYFCASSKGLAVNEQFFGPGTRLTVL.

The rearrangement joins TRBV6-6 to TRBJ1-1; tentatively, D is TRBD1 (5 bases). Germline assignment: CDR1 MNHNY and CDR2 SVGAGI (reference sequence). V was shortened by 0 bases and J by 3 bases, with 8 bases between the two germline ends. This CDR3 is built from 14 residues. Here the CDR3 DNA reads TGTGCCAGCAGTTACTCGGGCAGGGACACTGAAGCTTTCTTT. Protein product: CASSYSGRDTEAFF.

This clone was counted a few times. The J gene is TRBJ1-2, the V gene TRBV29-1, with 10 bases lining up with TRBD1. The ends lost 8 bases at V and 6 bases at J; junction bases unmatched: 9. Germline V CDR1 and CDR2: SQVTM, ANQGSEA. The CDR3 loop spans 13 amino acids. The CDR3 bases are TGCAGCATACTTAGACAGGGGGCCCATGGCTACACCTTC. It codes for CSILRQGAHGYTF.

In its sample, this clone was seen a few times. The chain has TRBV6-5 and TRBJ2-2; a weak D match, TRBD2 (6 bases). In germline, CDR1 is MNHEY, CDR2 SVGAGI. Trimming shortened V by 2 bases and J by 5 bases, and 15 bases separated the two germline ends. The CDR3 consists of 16 residues. The DNA of the CDR3 is TGTGCCAGCAGTTACGGGAGCGGGCCCTTGACCGGGGAGCTGTTTTTT. Protein: CASSYGSGPLTGELFF.

V and J are TRBV9 and TRBJ2-5; no firm D call. V lost 3 bases, J lost 11 bases, and 14 bases lay in between. Germline CDR1 is SGDLS and CDR2 is YYNGEE. The CDR3 length is 12 residues. As DNA, the CDR3 is TGTGCCAGCAGCGGTACGGGTAAGGAGCAGTACTTC. Translation: CASSGTGKEQYF.

This chain links TRBV12-5 with TRBJ2-1; D is perhaps TRBD2 (6 bases). Germline CDR1 and CDR2: LGHNT and FRNRAP. This CDR3 contains 17 residues. Trimming removed 1 base from V and 0 bases from J, with 13 bases in between. The CDR3 region is CASGLGLTSPSYNEQFF. The CDR3 DNA follows: TGTGCTAGTGGTTTGGGCCTAACTAGCCCCTCCTACAATGAGCAGTTCTTC.